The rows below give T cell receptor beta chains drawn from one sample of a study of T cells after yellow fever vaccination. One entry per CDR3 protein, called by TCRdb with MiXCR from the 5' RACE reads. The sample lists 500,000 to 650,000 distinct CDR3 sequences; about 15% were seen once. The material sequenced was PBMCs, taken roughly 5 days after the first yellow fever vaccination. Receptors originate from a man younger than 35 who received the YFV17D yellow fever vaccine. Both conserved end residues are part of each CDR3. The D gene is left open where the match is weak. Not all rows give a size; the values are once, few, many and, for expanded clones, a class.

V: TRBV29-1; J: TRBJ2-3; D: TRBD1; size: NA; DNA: TGCAGCGGTGGGCGGGACAGGGCGGATACGCAGTATTTT; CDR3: CSGGRDRADTQYF
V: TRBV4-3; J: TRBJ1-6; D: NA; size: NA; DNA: TGCGCCAGCAGCCCACAAGGGGTGACGTCCTATAATTCACCCCTCCACTTT; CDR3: CASSPQGVTSYNSPLHF
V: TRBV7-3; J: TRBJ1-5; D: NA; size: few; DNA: TGTGCCAGCAGCTGGGACATAGATCAGCCCCAGCATTTT; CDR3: CASSWDIDQPQHF
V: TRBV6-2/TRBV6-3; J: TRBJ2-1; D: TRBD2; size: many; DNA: TGTGCCAGCAGTTACCGGCGGGAGGACGATGAGCAGTTCTTC; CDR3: CASSYRREDDEQFF
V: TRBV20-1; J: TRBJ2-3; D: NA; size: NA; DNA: TGCAGTGCTAGAGAGGGGGCAGATACGCAGTATTTT; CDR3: CSAREGADTQYF
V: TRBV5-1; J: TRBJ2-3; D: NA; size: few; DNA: TGCGCCAGCAGCTTGGAGGTGGCACCAGATACGCAGTATTTT; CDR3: CASSLEVAPDTQYF
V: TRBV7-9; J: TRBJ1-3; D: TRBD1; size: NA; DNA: TGTGCCAGCAGCTTTACAGGGGGTGGAAACACCATATATTTT; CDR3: CASSFTGGGNTIYF
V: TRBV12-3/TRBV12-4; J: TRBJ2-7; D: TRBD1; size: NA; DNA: TGTGCCAGCAGTGATGGACAGGGGGCTCACGAGCAGTACTTC; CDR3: CASSDGQGAHEQYF
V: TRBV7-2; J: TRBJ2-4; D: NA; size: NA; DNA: TGTGCCAGCAGCCCGCGGCAGGGCATTCAGTACTTC; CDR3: CASSPRQGIQYF
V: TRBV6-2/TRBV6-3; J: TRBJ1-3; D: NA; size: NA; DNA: TGTGCCAGCAGCCCCAGACGGTACTCTGGAAACACCATATATTTT; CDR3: CASSPRRYSGNTIYF
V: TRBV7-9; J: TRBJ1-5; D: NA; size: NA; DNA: TGTGCCAGCAGCCCCGGGGGGATAGCCCAGCATTTT; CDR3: CASSPGGIAQHF
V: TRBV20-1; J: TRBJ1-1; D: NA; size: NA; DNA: TGCAGTGGGACAAGGGTGAACACTGAAGCTTTCTTT; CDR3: CSGTRVNTEAFF
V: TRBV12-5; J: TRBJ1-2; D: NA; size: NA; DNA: TGTGCTAGTGGTCGTACAGGGATCTGGGGCTACACCTTC; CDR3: CASGRTGIWGYTF
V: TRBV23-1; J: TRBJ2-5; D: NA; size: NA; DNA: TGTGTCAGCAGTCAAAAGCTGGGCCAAGCAGAGACCCAGTACTTC; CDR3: CVSSQKLGQAETQYF
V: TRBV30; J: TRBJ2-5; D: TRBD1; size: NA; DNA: TGTGCCACTCGTATACAGGGGGCATGGGGGACCCAGTACTTC; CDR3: CATRIQGAWGTQYF
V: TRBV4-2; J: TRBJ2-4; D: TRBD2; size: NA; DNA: TGTGCCAGCAGCCAACAGCCCGGGGGGGCCCAAAACATTCAGTACTTC; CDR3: CASSQQPGGAQNIQYF
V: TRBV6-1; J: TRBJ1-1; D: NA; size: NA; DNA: TGTGCCAGCAGCTCCGCCGGCCGAAGGACTTGGGCTTTCTTT; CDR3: CASSSAGRRTWAFF
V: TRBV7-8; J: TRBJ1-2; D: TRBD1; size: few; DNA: TGTGCCAGCAGCACTATAACAGGGGGGGACTATGGCTACACCTTC; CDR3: CASSTITGGDYGYTF
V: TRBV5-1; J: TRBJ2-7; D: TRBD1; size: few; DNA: TGCGCCAGCAGCTTGAAAAGGGACAGATCCTACGAGCAGTACTTC; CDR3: CASSLKRDRSYEQYF
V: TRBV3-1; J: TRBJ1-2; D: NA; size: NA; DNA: TGTGCCAGCAGTTCCGCCGGGACACCCCATAGCTTAATCTATGGCTACACCTTC; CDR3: CASSSAGTPHSLIYGYTF
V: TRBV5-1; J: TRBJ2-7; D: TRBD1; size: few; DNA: TGCGCCAGCAGACCCCAGGGGGCAAGTTTTGACGAGCAGTACTTC; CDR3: CASRPQGASFDEQYF
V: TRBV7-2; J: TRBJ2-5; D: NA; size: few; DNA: TGTGCCAGCAGCATACCGGGACGGGTCCAAGAGACCCAGTACTTC; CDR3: CASSIPGRVQETQYF
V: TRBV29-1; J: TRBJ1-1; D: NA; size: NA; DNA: TGCAGCGTTAGCAGGACGAACACTGAAGCTTTCTTT; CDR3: CSVSRTNTEAFF
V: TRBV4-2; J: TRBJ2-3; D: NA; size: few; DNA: TGTGCCAGCCGGATTAGGGGGGGGAGCACAGATACGCAGTATTTT; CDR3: CASRIRGGSTDTQYF
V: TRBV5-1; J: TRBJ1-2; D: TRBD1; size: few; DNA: TGCGCCAGCAGCCCAGGACAGGGGGCTGTCGGTGGCTACACCTTC; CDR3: CASSPGQGAVGGYTF
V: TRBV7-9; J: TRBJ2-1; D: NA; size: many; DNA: TGTGCCAGCAGCTTCGGGCCTCTGGAGCAGTTCTTC; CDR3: CASSFGPLEQFF
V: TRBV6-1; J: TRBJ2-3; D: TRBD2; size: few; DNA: TGTGCCAGCAGGGGACTAGCGGGGGGGAGTAGCACAGATACGCAGTATTTT; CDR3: CASRGLAGGSSTDTQYF
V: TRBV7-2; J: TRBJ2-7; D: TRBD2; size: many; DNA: TGTGCCAGCAGCTCCCAAGCTCTAGCGGTGGGAGAGCAGTACTTC; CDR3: CASSSQALAVGEQYF
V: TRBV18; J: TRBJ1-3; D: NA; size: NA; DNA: TGTGCCAGCTCACCTCGGACAACCCCGGCCGGAAACACCATATATTTT; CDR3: CASSPRTTPAGNTIYF
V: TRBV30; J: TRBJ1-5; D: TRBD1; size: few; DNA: TGTGCCTGGGACAGGGGGTATAGCAATCAGCCCCAGCATTTT; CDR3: CAWDRGYSNQPQHF
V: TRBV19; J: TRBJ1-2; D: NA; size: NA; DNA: TGTGCCAGTAGTGCCTCCGGGGAAGCTAACTATGGCTACACCTTC; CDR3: CASSASGEANYGYTF
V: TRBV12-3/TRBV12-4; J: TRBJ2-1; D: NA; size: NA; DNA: TGTGCCAGCAACAACCCCGGGGCGGTTGAGCAGTTCTTC; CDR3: CASNNPGAVEQFF